These T cell receptor beta chains were read from a single sample in a study of blood T cell repertoires in COVID-19. Here immunoSEQ multiplex PCR was the method, and the copy in TCRdb shows in-frame clones only, minus some. The sample has 190,000 or so clones; around four fifths are singletons. Sequenced input: PBMCs or T cells enriched from blood (not recorded which). The receptor set was obtained from a middle-aged man who had recovered from COVID-19. Both conserved end residues are part of each CDR3. Fields, in order: clone size, D gene, J gene, CDR3 length, V gene, CDR3 DNA, CDR3 protein. A D gene is named only where the DNA matches it firmly. Size is omitted from some rows. Given values are once, few, many or a class for expanded clones.

- | TRBD1 | TRBJ1-2 | 13 | TRBV6-5 | TGTGCCAGCAGTTCACAGGGGAGCTATGGCTACACCTTC | CASSSQGSYGYTF
- | - | TRBJ1-5 | 15 | TRBV18 | TGTGCCAGCTCACTAGGAGGGGTTGGTTTTCAGCCCCAGCATTTT | CASSLGGVGFQPQHF
- | - | TRBJ2-1 | 13 | TRBV18 | TGTGCCAGCTCACCACTACCGGGGAGTGAGCAGTTCTTC | CASSPLPGSEQFF
- | - | TRBJ2-5 | 12 | TRBV30 | TGTGCCTGGACCTGGGACTCGGGGACCCAGTACTTC | CAWTWDSGTQYF
- | - | TRBJ1-1 | 16 | TRBV6-4 | TGTGCCAGCAGTCCTTCCCCCGGGCAAAACCTAAGAGGGGCTTTCTTT | CASSPSPGQNLRGAFF
- | - | TRBJ1-2 | 13 | TRBV4-1 | TGCGCCAGCAGCCAAGATGCGGGAAGAGGCTACACCTTC | CASSQDAGRGYTF
once | TRBD1 | TRBJ1-5 | 15 | TRBV2 | TGTGCCAGCAGCTACTTACAGGGGAACAATCAGCCCCAGCATTTT | CASSYLQGNNQPQHF
- | - | TRBJ2-3 | 13 | TRBV18 | TGTGCCAGCTCACCACAGGGGAGGGATACGCAGTATTTT | CASSPQGRDTQYF
- | - | TRBJ1-6 | 18 | TRBV10-2 | TGCCCCAGCTGTGGGGGGGGAGCGGGAGGGGGTACCAATTCACCCCTCCACTTT | CPSCGGGAGGGTNSPLHF
- | TRBD2 | TRBJ2-1 | 14 | TRBV11-3 | TGTGCCAGCAGTAAGCGGGGAATGATAGATGAGCAGTTCTTC | CASSKRGMIDEQFF
- | TRBD2 | TRBJ2-1 | 14 | TRBV7-3 | TGTGCCAGCAGCTTCACTAGCGGGGACAATGAGCAGTTCTTC | CASSFTSGDNEQFF
- | TRBD1 | TRBJ1-6 | 15 | TRBV5-1 | TGCGCCAGCAGCCTGACAGGGGGGGACGGTTCACCCCTCCACTTT | CASSLTGGDGSPLHF
- | - | TRBJ2-3 | 15 | TRBV5-1 | TGCGCCAGCAGCTTGCTTCTAGCCGGCGTGGATACGCAGTATTTT | CASSLLLAGVDTQYF
- | - | TRBJ1-4 | 12 | TRBV29-1 | TGCAGCGTTGTTACAGGGCGTGAAAAACTGTTTTTT | CSVVTGREKLFF
once | TRBD1 | TRBJ1-2 | 15 | TRBV4-1 | TGCGCCAGCAGCCAACTTGGACAGGGCGACTATGGCTACACCTTC | CASSQLGQGDYGYTF
- | - | TRBJ1-2 | 14 | TRBV5-8 | TGTGCCAGCAGCTTGGGGACAGTCCCCTATGGCTACACCTTC | CASSLGTVPYGYTF
- | TRBD2 | TRBJ2-2 | 18 | TRBV7-3 | TGTGCCAGCAGCTTAACGGGGACTAGCGGGAGTAACACCGGGGAGCTGTTTTTT | CASSLTGTSGSNTGELFF
- | - | TRBJ1-2 | 13 | TRBV5-5 | TGTGCCAGCAGCTCCCCTAATTCGCGAGGCTACACCTTC | CASSSPNSRGYTF
- | - | TRBJ2-1 | 17 | TRBV9 | TGTGCCAGCAGCCCAGAGCCATTTAGGAGCTCCTACAATGAGCAGTTCTTC | CASSPEPFRSSYNEQFF
once | - | TRBJ2-2 | 16 | TRBV24-1 | TGTGCCACCAGTGATTCTCTCGACAGGAGTGGAGGGGAGCTGTTTTTT | CATSDSLDRSGGELFF
- | - | TRBJ1-2 | 12 | TRBV15 | TGTGCCACCAGCAGAGATCTGGGCGGCTACACCTTC | CATSRDLGGYTF
once | - | TRBJ1-3 | 13 | TRBV6-5 | TGTGCCAGCAGCACTAACTCTGGAAACACCATATATTTT | CASSTNSGNTIYF
- | TRBD1 | TRBJ2-3 | 17 | TRBV9 | TGTGCCAGCAGCGTAGATGGGACAGGGGGCGCAAAAGATACGCAGTATTTT | CASSVDGTGGAKDTQYF
once | TRBD2 | TRBJ2-5 | 18 | TRBV4-1 | TGCGCCAGCAGCCAAGATACTTTCCTAGCGGGGAAACAAGAGACCCAGTACTTC | CASSQDTFLAGKQETQYF
- | - | TRBJ2-7 | 16 | TRBV6-5 | TGTGCCAGCAGTTACTCTCCGTTCACCCCAGTCTACGAGCAGTACTTC | CASSYSPFTPVYEQYF
- | - | TRBJ1-1 | 13 | TRBV18 | TGTGCCAGCTCACCCCAGGGAAACACTGAAGCTTTCTTT | CASSPQGNTEAFF
- | - | TRBJ1-4 | 15 | TRBV2 | TGTGCCAGCACCACACAGGGAAGTCCCAATGAAAAACTGTTTTTT | CASTTQGSPNEKLFF
- | - | TRBJ1-4 | 14 | TRBV6-2/TRBV6-3 | TGTGCCAGCAGTACACAGGGCTTGCGTGAAAAACTGTTTTTT | CASSTQGLREKLFF
- | - | TRBJ2-7 | 13 | TRBV30 | TGTGCCTGGAGGGCAGGGACTCACTACGAGCAGTACTTC | CAWRAGTHYEQYF
- | - | TRBJ2-1 | 13 | TRBV9 | TGTGCCAGCAGCCCACCTAGTCTTAATGAGCAGTTCTTC | CASSPPSLNEQFF
- | TRBD1 | TRBJ2-3 | 18 | TRBV19 | TGTGCCAGTAGTATAGAGACAGGGGGGAAAATTTCCCCAGATACGCAGTATTTT | CASSIETGGKISPDTQYF